These 28 T cell receptor beta chains were sequenced from one sample in a study of T cell clones after liver transplantation. The repertoire was sequenced with immunoSEQ multiplex PCR; TCRdb's copy has only in-frame clones and lacks some. This table has tens of thousands of clones, over 70% appearing once. Here the sequenced sample was CD4+ T cells from blood, taken 12 months after liver transplant. The receptors were sampled from a human patient who received a liver transplant. Some T cells may have come from the graft donor.

The chain links TRBV6-5 to TRBJ1-5; D uncertain. The CDR3 is 13 residues long. V shed 2 bases and J shed 7 bases, with 9 bases lying between them. In germline, CDR1 is MNHEY, CDR2 SVGAGI. The CDR3 bases are TGTGCCAGCAGTTACATCGATAGACAGCCCCAGCATTTT. It is translated as CASSYIDRQPQHF.

In this sample, this clone turned up a few times. The chain couples TRBV5-4 to TRBJ2-3, with 10 bases matching TRBD1. The CDR3 has 17 residues. Germline V gives CDR1 SGHNT, CDR2 YYREEE (reference sequence). The ends lost 1 base at V and 5 bases at J; junction bases unmatched: 10. In nucleotides, the CDR3 is TGTGCCAGCAGCTTGCCGCCCTTCCGGGACAGGGGAGATACGCAGTATTTT. Translating gives CASSLPPFRDRGDTQYF.

CDR3 sequence: CASSSAGGSLAETQYF. The CDR3 region has the DNA TGTGCCAGCAGCTCCGCCGGCGGGAGTCTAGCAGAGACCCAGTACTTC. The rearrangement uses TRBV7-2 and TRBJ2-5, with 7 bases that match TRBD2. The V and J ends lost 4 bases and 4 bases, in that order; junction bases with no gene match: 12. CDR1 and CDR2 from the germline V gene are SGHTA and FQGNSA. This CDR3 is 16 amino acids long.

The chain combines TRBV5-1 with TRBJ1-2, with D possibly matching TRBD1 (6 bases). The CDR3 totals 15 residues. Germline CDR1 and CDR2: SGHRS and YFSETQ. Trimming removed 2 bases at V and 4 bases at J, with 15 bases between. The CDR3: CASSLPVGAGYGYTF. CDR3 bases: TGCGCCAGCAGCTTACCGGTGGGGGCGGGCTATGGCTACACCTTC.

This clone was detected only once. This sequence joins TRBV7-2 and TRBJ2-7, with 8 bases fitting TRBD2. Germline CDR1 and CDR2: SGHTA and FQGNSA. The CDR3 runs 15 residues. V gave up 6 bases and J gave up 2 bases; unmatched junction bases: 9. The CDR3 DNA follows: TGTGCCAGCAGTTCTACGGGAGGGCCTCCCTACGAGCAGTACTTC. As protein: CASSSTGGPPYEQYF. Combining the CDR3 with reference TRBV7-2 and TRBJ2-7 gives the whole variable domain GAGVSQSPSNKVTEKGKDVELRCDPISGHTALYWYRQSLGQGLEFLIYFQGNSAPDKSGLPSDRFSAERTGGSVSTLTIQRTQQEDSAVYLCASSSTGGPPYEQYFGPGTRLTVT.

The chain combines TRBV6-1 with TRBJ1-5; possible D gene TRBD1, 5 bases. Germline V CDR1 and CDR2: MNHNS, SASEGT. The V gene lost 6 bases and the J gene lost 0 bases, with 12 bases spanning the gap. The CDR3 loop spans 15 amino acids. The CDR3 sequence is CASRPQGYSNQPQHF. CDR3 coding DNA: TGTGCCAGCAGACCCCAGGGATATAGCAATCAGCCCCAGCATTTT.

On this clone: Distinct nucleotide sequences in the sample also encode this CDR3. The genes are TRBV18 and TRBJ1-2, with D possibly matching TRBD1 (5 bases). Deletions cut 2 bases from V and 2 bases from J, with 6 bases between. Germline V gene sequence: CDR1 KGHSH, CDR2 LQKENI. The CDR3 sequence is 13 residues long. The CDR3 loop reads CASSPGGNYGYTF. The CDR3 DNA reads TGTGCCAGCTCACCAGGGGGAAACTATGGCTACACCTTC.

V usage is TRBV19 and J usage is TRBJ1-1; no definite D call. CDR3 size: 13 residues. V was pared by 6 bases and J by 1 base, with 9 bases between. Germline-derived CDR1 and CDR2 are LNHDA and SQIVND (reference sequence). Here the CDR3 reads CASRRDGNTEAFF. In nucleotides, the CDR3 is TGTGCCAGTAGGCGGGATGGGAACACTGAAGCTTTCTTT.

The chain recombines TRBV28 with TRBJ2-3; 7 positions agree with TRBD1. Trimming removed 6 bases from V and 0 bases from J; junction bases left unmatched: 9. The CDR3 runs to 16 residues. Per the germline V gene, CDR1 is MDHEN and CDR2 is SYDVKM. For the CDR3, the DNA is TGTGCCAGCAGCTCCACAGGGGTATTAAGCACAGATACGCAGTATTTT. This translates into CASSSTGVLSTDTQYF.

The chain couples TRBV7-2 to TRBJ1-5, with 9 nucleotides matching TRBD1. This CDR3 comprises 17 residues. CDR1 is SGHTA and CDR2 is FQGNSA in the germline V gene. V shed 1 base, J shed 6 bases, and the junction held 10 bases outside the gene matches. The CDR3 region is CASSLVPIGTGIQPQHF. The CDR3 nucleotides are TGTGCCAGCAGCTTAGTCCCCATCGGGACAGGGATTCAGCCCCAGCATTTT.

As to this clone: The germline gene is not matched at one end of the junction; a read error may be the cause. This chain connects TRBV5-1 to TRBJ2-5; D gene ambiguous. Germline CDR1 SGHRS, CDR2 YFSETQ. CDR3 size: 13 residues. CDR3 residues: CASRLGLQETQYF. CDR3 bases: TGCGCCAGCAGGTTGGGCCTCCAAGAGACCCAGTACTTC.

The gene calls are TRBV28 and TRBJ1-5; D gene uncertain. The germline V and J ends were trimmed by 4 bases and 7 bases, with 20 bases remaining between them. This CDR3 region has 16 residues. From germline, CDR1 is MDHEN and CDR2 SYDVKM. Here the CDR3 reads CASSSDLRVPHQPQHF. CDR3 in DNA: TGTGCCAGCAGTTCCGACCTGCGGGTTCCTCACCAGCCCCAGCATTTT.

The CDR3 sequence is CASSLGTVLDYGYTF. The CDR3 DNA follows: TGCGCCAGCAGCTTGGGGACCGTGCTGGACTATGGCTACACCTTC. The genes are TRBV5-1 and TRBJ1-2; no clear D. Germline CDR1 and CDR2: SGHRS and YFSETQ. The CDR3 is 15 residues long. V lost 0 bases, J lost 3 bases, and 12 bases lay in between.

The gene calls are TRBV28 and TRBJ2-5; 8 bases map to TRBD2. Germline V lookup: CDR1 MDHEN, CDR2 SYDVKM. The ends lost 8 bases at V and 5 bases at J; junction bases unmatched: 4. This CDR3 contains 12 residues. CDR3 bases: TGTGCCAGCGCGGGGGGCAGGGAGACCCAGTACTTC. This encodes CASAGGRETQYF.

The rearrangement links TRBV5-4 to TRBJ2-3, with a weak D call TRBD2 (6 bases). The germline CDR1 and CDR2 sequences are SGHNT and YYREEE (reference sequence). The ends were cut back, 4 bases at V and 2 bases at J, with 14 bases in the middle. CDR3 size: 15 residues. This CDR3 is CASSTAGTPTDTQYF. DNA of the CDR3: TGTGCCAGCAGCACAGCCGGGACTCCCACAGATACGCAGTATTTT.

The chain is built from TRBV5-6 and TRBJ2-3, with 12 nucleotides matching TRBD2. Germline V gives CDR1 SGHDT, CDR2 YYEEEE. Unmatched junction bases numbered 3, after V lost 3 bases and J lost 4 bases. The CDR3 runs to 15 residues. This chain's CDR3 is CASSYGLAGPDTQYF. DNA for the CDR3: TGTGCCAGCAGCTACGGACTAGCGGGGCCAGATACGCAGTATTTT.

This chain joins TRBV18 and TRBJ1-3; D ambiguous. Germline lookup yields CDR1 KGHSH and CDR2 LQKENI. The CDR3 contains 16 residues. V lost 3 bases and J 0 bases, leaving 12 bases between the germline ends. The CDR3 sequence is CASSPSYEHSGNTIYF. The DNA of the CDR3 is TGTGCCAGCTCACCCTCCTATGAACACTCTGGAAACACCATATATTTT.

The chain couples TRBV19 to TRBJ2-3; 12 nucleotides line up with TRBD2. V shed 8 bases, J shed 0 bases, and the junction held 12 bases outside the gene matches. Germline V gene sequence: CDR1 LNHDA, CDR2 SQIVND (reference sequence). The CDR3 runs to 18 residues. CDR3 protein: CASSRGLAGLISTDTQYF. DNA of the CDR3: TGTGCCAGTTCGAGAGGACTAGCGGGACTTATTAGCACAGATACGCAGTATTTT.

The rearrangement joins TRBV7-3 to TRBJ1-1; 8 nucleotides agree with TRBD1. Germline values: CDR1 SGHTA, CDR2 FQGTGA. There are 15 residues in the CDR3. V trimming: 2 bases; J trimming: 5 bases; junction bases outside the gene matches: 7. The CDR3 spells CASSLVGQEVTEAFF. DNA for the CDR3: TGTGCCAGCAGCTTAGTGGGACAGGAGGTAACTGAAGCTTTCTTT.

This clone was seen a handful of times. The chain combines TRBV28 with TRBJ1-1; D is ambiguous. CDR1 and CDR2 (germline): MDHEN, SYDVKM. Deletions cut 4 bases from V and 0 bases from J, with 9 bases between. This CDR3 comprises 14 residues. CDR3 protein: CASSSPGMNTEAFF. CDR3 nucleotide sequence: TGTGCCAGCAGTTCCCCAGGAATGAACACTGAAGCTTTCTTT.

This rearrangement joins TRBV27 to TRBJ2-5; 11 nucleotides align to TRBD2. The germline V gene encodes CDR1 MNHEY and CDR2 SMNVEV (reference sequence). V was clipped by 6 bases and J by 7 bases; unmatched bases: 10. The CDR3 sequence is 15 residues long. In DNA form, the CDR3 reads TGTGCCAGCAGCGGCCCTAGCGGGAGGAAGGGGACCCAGTACTTC. Translation gives CASSGPSGRKGTQYF.

With respect to this clone: This sample includes further DNA sequences coding for the same CDR3. The chain combines TRBV5-1 with TRBJ1-1, with 8 bases fitting TRBD1. Trimming removed 0 bases from V and 5 bases from J; junction bases left unmatched: 6. CDR3 size: 15 residues. CDR1 SGHRS and CDR2 YFSETQ come from the germline V gene. This chain's CDR3 is CASSLGQGAITEAFF. The CDR3 DNA reads as TGCGCCAGCAGCTTGGGGCAGGGGGCGATAACTGAAGCTTTCTTT.

The genes are TRBV7-9 and TRBJ2-1, with 13 bases matching TRBD2. With 4 bases clipped from V and 0 bases from J, the junction kept 6 bases outside the gene matches. The CDR3 contains 18 residues. Per germline, CDR1 SEHNR and CDR2 FQNEAQ (reference sequence). CDR3 amino acids: CASSSGTSGTTSYNEQFF. The CDR3 DNA is TGTGCCAGCAGCTCCGGGACTAGCGGGACAACCTCCTACAATGAGCAGTTCTTC. Full variable domain (remainder filled in from reference TRBV7-9 and TRBJ2-1): DTGVSQNPRHKITKRGQNVTFRCDPISEHNRLYWYRQTLGQGPEFLTYFQNEAQLEKSRLLSDRFSAERPKGSFSTLEIQRTEQGDSAMYLCASSSGTSGTTSYNEQFFGPGTRLTVL.

The chain joins TRBV4-1 to TRBJ1-5; D is unresolved. CDR1 and CDR2 from the germline V gene are MGHRA and YSYEKL. V shed 2 bases and J shed 4 bases, with 12 bases lying between them. The CDR3 consists of 15 residues. CDR3 DNA sequence: TGCGCCAGCAGCCAACAGGTTTTGGGAAATCAGCCCCAGCATTTT. It translates to CASSQQVLGNQPQHF.

This clone appeared once. V is TRBV2 and J is TRBJ2-1, with 12 bases that match TRBD2. Looked up from germline, CDR1 is SNHLY and CDR2 is FYNNEI. CDR3 length equals 15 residues. Trimming cost V 6 bases and J 6 bases; bases outside gene matches: 6. The DNA for the CDR3 is TGTGCCAGCAGCCCTGGACTAGCGGGAATCAATGAGCAGTTCTTC. Translating it yields CASSPGLAGINEQFF.

The chain recombines TRBV18 with TRBJ1-3; 8 bases match TRBD1. The germline V gene has CDR1 KGHSH and CDR2 LQKENI. The CDR3 loop spans 19 amino acids. Trimming removed 1 base from V and 0 bases from J; junction bases left unmatched: 11. Written as DNA, the CDR3 is TGTGCCAGCTCACCACGTGATTTGGGACAGGCAAGCTCTGGAAACACCATATATTTT. It is translated as CASSPRDLGQASSGNTIYF.

The V and J genes are TRBV6-4 and TRBJ2-1, with a possible D match to TRBD2 (6 bases). CDR3 length: 15 residues. With 0 bases removed from V and 2 bases from J, the gap between germline ends came to 8 bases. Germline V gives CDR1 MRHNA, CDR2 SNTAGT. DNA of the CDR3: TGTGCCAGCAGTGACTCGGGGGGAACCTACAATGAGCAGTTCTTC. Translated, it gives CASSDSGGTYNEQFF.

The chain recombines TRBV28 with TRBJ2-7; 12 bases align to TRBD2. Germline CDR1 MDHEN, CDR2 SYDVKM. Unmatched junction bases numbered 10, after V lost 5 bases and J lost 5 bases. The CDR3 has 16 residues. The CDR3 coding sequence is TGTGCCAGCAGTCCCAATACTAGCGGGAGGCTCCACGAGCAGTACTTC. Translating it yields CASSPNTSGRLHEQYF. Full variable domain (missing parts from reference TRBV28 and TRBJ2-7): DVKVTQSSRYLVKRTGEKVFLECVQDMDHENMFWYRQDPGLGLRLIYFSYDVKMKEKGDIPEGYSVSREKKERFSLILESASTNQTSMYLCASSPNTSGRLHEQYFGPGTRLTVT.